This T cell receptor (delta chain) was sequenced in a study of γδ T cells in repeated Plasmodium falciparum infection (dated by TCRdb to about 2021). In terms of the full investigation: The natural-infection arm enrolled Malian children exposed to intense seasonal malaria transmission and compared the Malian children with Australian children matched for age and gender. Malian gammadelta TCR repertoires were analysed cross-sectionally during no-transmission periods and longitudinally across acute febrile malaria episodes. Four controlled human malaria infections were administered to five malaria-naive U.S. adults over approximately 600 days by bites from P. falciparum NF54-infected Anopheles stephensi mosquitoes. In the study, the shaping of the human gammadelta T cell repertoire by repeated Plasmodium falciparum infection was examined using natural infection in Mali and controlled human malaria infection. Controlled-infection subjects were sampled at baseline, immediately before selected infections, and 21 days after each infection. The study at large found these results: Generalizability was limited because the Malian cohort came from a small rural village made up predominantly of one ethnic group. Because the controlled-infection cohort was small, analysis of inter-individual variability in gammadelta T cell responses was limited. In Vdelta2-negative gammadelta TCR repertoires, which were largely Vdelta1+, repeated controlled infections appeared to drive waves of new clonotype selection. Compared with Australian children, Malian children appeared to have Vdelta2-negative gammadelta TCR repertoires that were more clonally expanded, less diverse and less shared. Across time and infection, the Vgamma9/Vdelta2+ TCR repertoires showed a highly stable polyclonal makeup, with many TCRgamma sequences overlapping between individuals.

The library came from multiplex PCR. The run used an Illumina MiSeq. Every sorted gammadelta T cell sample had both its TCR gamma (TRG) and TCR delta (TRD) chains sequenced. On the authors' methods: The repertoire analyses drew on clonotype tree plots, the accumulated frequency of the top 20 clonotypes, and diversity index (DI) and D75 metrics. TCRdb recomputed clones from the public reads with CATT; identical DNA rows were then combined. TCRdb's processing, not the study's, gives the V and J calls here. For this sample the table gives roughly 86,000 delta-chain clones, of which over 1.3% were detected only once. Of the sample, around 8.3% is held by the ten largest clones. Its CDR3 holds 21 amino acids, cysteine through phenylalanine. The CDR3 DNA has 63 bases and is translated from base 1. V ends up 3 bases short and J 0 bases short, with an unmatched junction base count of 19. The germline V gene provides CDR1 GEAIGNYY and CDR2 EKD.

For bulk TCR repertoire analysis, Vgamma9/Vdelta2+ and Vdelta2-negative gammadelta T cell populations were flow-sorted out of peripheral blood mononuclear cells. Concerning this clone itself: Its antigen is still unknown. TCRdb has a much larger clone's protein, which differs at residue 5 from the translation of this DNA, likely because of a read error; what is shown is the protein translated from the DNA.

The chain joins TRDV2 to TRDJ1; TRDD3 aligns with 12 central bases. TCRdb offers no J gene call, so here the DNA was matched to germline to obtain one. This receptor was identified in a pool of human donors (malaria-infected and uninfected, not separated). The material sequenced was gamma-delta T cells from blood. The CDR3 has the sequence CACDAFLPTGGYSPNTDKLIF. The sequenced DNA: TGTGCCTGTGACGCCTTTCTACCTACTGGGGGATACTCCCCAAACACCGATAAACTCATCTTT.